The T cell receptor (beta chain) under discussion was sequenced for a study of cytomegalovirus exposure and HLA in healthy donors. For this clone: Its antigen is unknown.

Researchers ran the PCR with 60 Vbeta and 13 Jbeta primers. Original handling: Later, 80 million or so unique TCR beta chains were counted in an analysis, and approximately 10 million of them were shared. Sequencing was performed with immunoSEQ multiplex PCR; in TCRdb, only in-frame clones are kept and a portion is missing. Clone size and the V and J calls come from that table; the DNA yielded D and trimming. The profile shows around 100,000 clones, about 79% of them singletons. Trimming cost V 1 base and J 5 bases, with 35 bases left between them. Germline CDR1 and CDR2: MDHEN and SYDVKM. The CDR3 is 22 residues long. Whole-study results and caveats: Of the V segments, some could not be distinguished, including TRBV6-2 and TRBV6-3, and were excluded.

This receptor was identified in a man aged 55-75 years in good health and CMV-seropositive. The chain has TRBV28 and TRBJ2-5, with D possibly matching TRBD1 (5 bases). Sequencing was carried out using PBMCs. The DNA of the CDR3 is TGTGCCAGCAGTTTATCCCCCCTTTTCGGGTTGCCAACTCAAGACAGAGCGGAGACCCAGTACTTC. It is translated as CASSLSPLFGLPTQDRAETQYF.